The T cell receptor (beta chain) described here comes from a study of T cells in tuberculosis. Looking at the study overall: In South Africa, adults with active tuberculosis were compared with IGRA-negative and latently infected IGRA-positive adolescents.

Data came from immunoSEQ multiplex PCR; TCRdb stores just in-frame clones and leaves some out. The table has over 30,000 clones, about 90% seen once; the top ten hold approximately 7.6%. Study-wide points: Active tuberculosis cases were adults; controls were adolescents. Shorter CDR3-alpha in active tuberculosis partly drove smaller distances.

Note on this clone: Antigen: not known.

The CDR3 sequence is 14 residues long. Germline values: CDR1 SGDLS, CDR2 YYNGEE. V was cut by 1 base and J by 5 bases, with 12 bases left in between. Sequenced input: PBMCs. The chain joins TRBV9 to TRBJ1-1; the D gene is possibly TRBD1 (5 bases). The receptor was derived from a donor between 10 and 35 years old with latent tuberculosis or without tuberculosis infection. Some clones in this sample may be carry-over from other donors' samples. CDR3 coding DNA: TGTGCCAGCAGCGTAAGCGGGGGAGAGACTGAAGCTTTCTTT. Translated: CASSVSGGETEAFF.